This T cell receptor (beta chain) came from a study of blood T cell repertoires in COVID-19. The wider study: T cells, B-cell-depleted T cells, or PBMCs provided the cDNA or gDNA that served as material.

Sequencing used immunoSEQ multiplex PCR; TCRdb keeps in-frame clones, though not all of them. The data show approximately 470,000 clones, roughly 87% seen once. The cohort comprised adults aged roughly 18 to 90 years residing in approximately 25 US areas. The germline CDR1 and CDR2 sequences are SEHNR and FQNEAQ (reference sequence). J gave up 7 bases and V 6 bases, and 17 bases lay outside the gene matches. The CDR3 length is 17 residues. Sequencing was done on a sample of PBMCs or T cells enriched from blood (not recorded which). V and J are TRBV7-9 and TRBJ2-1; TRBD2 matches at 8 bases. The clonotype comes from a woman under 30 who had recovered from COVID-19. This chain's CDR3 is CASRRKEVAGPFNEQFF. The DNA for the CDR3 is TGTGCCAGCAGGAGAAAAGAGGTAGCGGGACCCTTTAATGAGCAGTTCTTC.